This T cell receptor (beta chain) was captured by sequencing in a study of T cell responses to AZD1222 COVID-19 vaccine (dated by TCRdb to the early 2020s). Notes on the research overall: A total of 230 to 250 trial participants underwent TCR sequencing, of whom nearly 210 had received two doses of AZD1222 and approximately 25 had received two doses of the MenACWY control vaccine. Enrollment into the trials was organized by age into subgroups of 18-55, 56-69 and 70-plus years, and those subgroups contained roughly 140, 27 and 60 TCR-sequenced participants, respectively. The full study reports these points: Most participants were white British and females outnumbered males, and the authors suggested that clonal diversity may have been underestimated. Conclusions about previously exposed vaccinees were limited because only a handful of AZD1222 recipients were SARS-CoV-2 seropositive at baseline. The 56-69-year group was small, and its depth increase did not reach significance, likely because of low power. A significant rise in spike-specific TCR breadth and depth was observed after two AZD1222 doses relative to day 0 and relative to MenACWY recipients. Vaccine-associated CD4 TCRs spanned the whole spike protein, with dominant responses in regions 160-218 and 743-854. Because no day 14 peak-response samples were available, repertoires were characterized only after the peak T cell response. Epitopes outside the regions mutated in the B.1.351 and B.1.1.7 variants were reportedly recognized by nearly half of the unique spike-specific TCRs.

The CDR3 regions of human TCRbeta chains were subjected to immunosequencing. Turning to the authors' computational methods: Repertoire TCRs were checked for matches against a reference library of SARS-CoV-2-specific TCRs that had been generated using the MIRA antigen-specificity platform. Breadth was defined as the fraction of unique TCRs that were SARS-CoV-2-associated, and depth was defined as the fraction of total T cells that were SARS-CoV-2-associated. Using the MIRA data, each spike-specific TCR was mapped to the spike region that the TCR reacts to and placed in a CD4 or CD8 class. Log10-transformed breadth and depth values were compared by one-way ANOVA with Sidak's multiple comparisons tests. Entries here come from immuneACCESS through TCRdb and include only in-frame sequences with V and J called. Some clones fail to appear in such tables; in the studies checked, an unresolved V gene covers under half of the shortfall, and the cause of the remainder is unknown. V, J and clone size are taken as reported in that table, and D and trimming were inferred from the DNA itself. Across this sample there are under 200,000 clones, with 85% to 95% seen only once. The ten largest clones represent approximately 4% of the sample.

Of note for this clone: Its recognized antigen is unknown. The input lacks base qualities; no much larger clone sits a single base away.

Interpreted using the paper, the time point label stands for: about 28 days (+/-7) after the second vaccine dose. The treatment or condition label for this specimen denotes: meningococcal conjugate vaccine given as trial control. Vaccinee samples were obtained from the UK trials COV001 and COV002, which included a single-blind randomized controlled phase 2/3 trial of AZD1222 (ChAdOx1 nCoV-19) in healthy adults. For TCRbeta chain sequencing, PBMC samples were collected from trial participants at day 0 and at day 28 after the second dose. The CDR3 runs 13 amino acids, cysteine and phenylalanine included. Of all the DNA, just the CDR3 is kept, 39 bases in frame from base 1. V loses 4 bases, J loses 3 bases, and the germline ends lie 10 bases apart.

Sequencing was performed on peripheral blood, taken 28 days after the second dose of the MenACWY control vaccine. The chain links TRBV5-3 with TRBJ2-5; no D gene call is confident. TRBV5-3 is placed among ORFs of uncertain function. This TCR derives from an adult who received the MenACWY meningococcal vaccine as a control. This receptor has the CDR3 CARSLRTEETQYF. Here is the DNA: TGTGCCAGAAGCCTACGGACGGAAGAGACCCAGTACTTC.